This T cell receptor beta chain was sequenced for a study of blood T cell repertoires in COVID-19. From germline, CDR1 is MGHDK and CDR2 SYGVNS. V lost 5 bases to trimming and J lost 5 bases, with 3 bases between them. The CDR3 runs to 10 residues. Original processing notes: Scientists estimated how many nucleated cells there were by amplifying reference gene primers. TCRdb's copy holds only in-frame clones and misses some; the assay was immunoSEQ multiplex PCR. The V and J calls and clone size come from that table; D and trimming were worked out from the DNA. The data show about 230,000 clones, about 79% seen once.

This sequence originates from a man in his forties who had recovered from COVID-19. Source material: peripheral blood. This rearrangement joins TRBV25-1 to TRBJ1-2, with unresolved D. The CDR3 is CASSPYGYTF. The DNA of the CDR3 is TGTGCCAGCAGTCCTTATGGCTACACCTTC.